These 16 T cell receptor beta chains originate from one sample sequenced in a study of cytomegalovirus exposure and HLA in healthy donors. PCR involved 60 Vbeta and 13 Jbeta primers. TCRdb keeps only in-frame clones here, not all; method: immunoSEQ multiplex PCR. In the table there are fewer than 150,000 clones, around four fifths of which are singletons. The sample consisted of PBMCs. The receptor source for this set is a man between 25 and 39 years old in good health and CMV-seronegative.

The chain couples TRBV28 to TRBJ2-7, with D possibly matching TRBD2 (6 bases). Germline CDR1 is MDHEN and CDR2 is SYDVKM. V was pared by 10 bases and J by 0 bases, with 16 bases between. CDR3 length equals 14 residues. The CDR3 sequence is CAISTGTYSYEQYF. CDR3 bases: TGTGCCATTTCGACCGGGACTTACTCCTACGAGCAGTACTTC.

The CDR3 region has the DNA TGTGCCAGCAGCCCCTCGACAGGAAACACCATATATTTT. Amino acid sequence: CASSPSTGNTIYF. The V and J genes are TRBV5-6 and TRBJ1-3; D is uncertain. CDR1 and CDR2 from the germline V gene are SGHDT and YYEEEE. This CDR3 contains 13 residues. Deletions cut 4 bases from V and 4 bases from J, with 9 bases between.

This chain joins TRBV5-1 and TRBJ1-2, with unresolved D. V was shortened by 0 bases and J by 4 bases, with 13 bases between the two germline ends. Germline CDR1 is SGHRS and CDR2 is YFSETQ. CDR3 length: 15 amino acids. This CDR3 reads CASSLETIRSYGYTF. The CDR3 DNA is TGCGCCAGCAGCTTGGAGACTATTCGATCCTATGGCTACACCTTC.

The J gene is TRBJ2-7, the V gene TRBV5-4, with 11 bases lining up with TRBD2. The CDR3 totals 15 residues. Looked up from germline, CDR1 is SGHNT and CDR2 is YYREEE (reference sequence). Trimming cost V 0 bases and J 3 bases; bases outside gene matches: 2. CDR3 region: CASSLVLAGVYEQYF. The CDR3 nucleotides read TGTGCCAGCAGCTTGGTACTAGCGGGAGTCTACGAGCAGTACTTC.

The genes are TRBV2 and TRBJ1-2, with 7 bases matching TRBD1. The CDR3 is 16 amino acids. With V trimmed by 2 bases and J by 4 bases, 10 bases remained unmatched. Germline V gene sequence: CDR1 SNHLY, CDR2 FYNNEI. The CDR3 spells CASSEKWTGGSYGYTF. The CDR3 nucleotides read TGTGCCAGCAGTGAAAAGTGGACAGGTGGGAGCTATGGCTACACCTTC.

The J gene is TRBJ2-5, the V gene TRBV11-2, with TRBD2 as a possible D gene (6 bases). The CDR3 is 16 amino acids. Germline values: CDR1 SGHAT, CDR2 FQNNGV. Trimming stripped 0 bases from V and 4 bases from J, with 15 bases between. The CDR3 nucleotides are TGTGCCAGCAGCTTAGATCTAAGGGGAGGTGGAGAGACCCAGTACTTC. Amino acids: CASSLDLRGGGETQYF. Full variable domain (missing parts from reference TRBV11-2 and TRBJ2-5): EAGVAQSPRYKIIEKRQSVAFWCNPISGHATLYWYQQILGQGPKLLIQFQNNGVVDDSQLPKDRFSAERLKGVDSTLKIQPAKLEDSAVYLCASSLDLRGGGETQYFGPGTRLLVL.

The genes are TRBV5-6 and TRBJ2-1; the D is unclear. Germline CDR1 reads SGHDT; CDR2 reads YYEEEE. The CDR3 loop spans 15 amino acids. V shed 3 bases and J shed 2 bases, with 12 bases lying between them. As DNA, the CDR3 is TGTGCCAGCAGCTCCGGGTCCTGGACCTACAATGAGCAGTTCTTC. It translates to CASSSGSWTYNEQFF. The full variable domain, completed using reference TRBV5-6 and TRBJ2-1, is DAGVTQSPTHLIKTRGQQVTLRCSPKSGHDTVSWYQQALGQGPQFIFQYYEEEERQRGNFPDRFSGHQFPNYSSELNVNALLLGDSALYLCASSSGSWTYNEQFFGPGTRLTVL.

V usage is TRBV2 and J usage is TRBJ2-3, with D unclear. The CDR3 runs to 14 residues. Trimming removed 6 bases at V and 1 base at J, with 11 bases between. The germline CDR1 and CDR2 sequences are SNHLY and FYNNEI. CDR3 sequence (DNA): TGTGCCAGCAGACCCCCCGGAGGCACAGATACGCAGTATTTT. It specifies CASRPPGGTDTQYF.

This chain joins TRBV2 and TRBJ2-1; D is unclear. Germline CDR1 and CDR2: SNHLY and FYNNEI. The CDR3 spans 15 residues. Trimming left V 5 bases short and J 0 bases short, with 11 bases between. The CDR3 spells CASSKDRSSYNEQFF. CDR3 sequence (DNA): TGTGCCAGCAGTAAAGACCGGAGCTCCTACAATGAGCAGTTCTTC.

The chain combines TRBV7-8 with TRBJ2-7; possible D gene TRBD1, 5 bases. Germline lookup yields CDR1 SGHVS and CDR2 FQNEAQ. The germline V and J ends were trimmed by 0 bases and 3 bases, with 9 bases remaining between them. The CDR3 is 14 amino acids. DNA of the CDR3: TGTGCCAGCAGCTTAGCGGGGCTTGACTACGAGCAGTACTTC. Protein product: CASSLAGLDYEQYF. Filled out from reference TRBV7-8 and TRBJ2-7, the complete variable domain reads GAGVSQSPRYKVAKRGQDVALRCDPISGHVSLFWYQQALGQGPEFLTYFQNEAQLDKSGLPSDRFFAERPEGSVSTLKIQRTQQEDSAVYLCASSLAGLDYEQYFGPGTRLTVT.

A single count supports this clone. V gene TRBV5-1 combines with J gene TRBJ2-1; maybe TRBD2 (6 bases). The germline gives CDR1 SGHRS, CDR2 YFSETQ. This CDR3 has 17 amino acids. Trimming took 0 bases from V and 6 from J, leaving 19 bases between them. The CDR3 coding sequence is TGCGCCAGCAGCTTGGTCTCAAGGGACTCTGCCGGCAATGAGCAGTTCTTC. It translates to CASSLVSRDSAGNEQFF. Filled out from reference TRBV5-1 and TRBJ2-1, the complete variable domain reads KAGVTQTPRYLIKTRGQQVTLSCSPISGHRSVSWYQQTPGQGLQFLFEYFSETQRNKGNFPGRFSGRQFSNSRSEMNVSTLELGDSALYLCASSLVSRDSAGNEQFFGPGTRLTVL.

This rearrangement joins TRBV4-1 to TRBJ2-5; D perhaps matches TRBD2 (5 bases). The CDR3 is made up of 15 amino acids. The V and J ends lost 0 bases and 2 bases respectively, with 10 bases between them. Germline loops: CDR1 MGHRA, CDR2 YSYEKL. The DNA for the CDR3 is TGCGCCAGCAGCCAAGATGAGGGCGGACAAGAGACCCAGTACTTC. Its protein is CASSQDEGGQETQYF.

The rearrangement links TRBV11-2 to TRBJ1-2, with 7 bases lining up with TRBD1. J lost 3 bases, V lost 1 base, and 5 bases had no gene match. Germline V lookup: CDR1 SGHAT, CDR2 FQNNGV. The CDR3 length is 15 residues. The CDR3 protein is CASSLGRQGYYGYTF. CDR3 sequence (DNA): TGTGCCAGCAGCTTAGGGCGACAGGGATACTATGGCTACACCTTC. Combining the CDR3 with reference TRBV11-2 and TRBJ1-2 gives the whole variable domain EAGVAQSPRYKIIEKRQSVAFWCNPISGHATLYWYQQILGQGPKLLIQFQNNGVVDDSQLPKDRFSAERLKGVDSTLKIQPAKLEDSAVYLCASSLGRQGYYGYTFGSGTRLTVV.

The chain recombines TRBV7-2 with TRBJ1-2, with TRBD1 as a possible D gene (5 bases). V was pared by 6 bases and J by 4 bases, with 21 bases between. The germline gives CDR1 SGHTA, CDR2 FQGNSA. CDR3 length: 16 amino acids. The CDR3 DNA reads TGTGCCAGCAGTTCCGGACCAGGGTTTCCGGGCTATGGCTACACCTTC. As protein: CASSSGPGFPGYGYTF.

The rearrangement joins TRBV7-8 to TRBJ2-7, with 9 bases identical to TRBD1. The V and J ends lost 5 bases and 2 bases, in that order; junction bases with no gene match: 7. The length of the CDR3 is 15 residues. CDR1 SGHVS and CDR2 FQNEAQ come from the germline V gene. This CDR3 is CASSRPGTGTYEQYF. The CDR3 DNA is TGTGCCAGCAGCCGGCCCGGGACAGGGACCTACGAGCAGTACTTC.

The chain has TRBV2 and TRBJ1-1; a weak D match, TRBD1 (5 bases). V was cut by 7 bases and J by 5 bases, with 14 bases left in between. This CDR3 is 13 amino acids long. Germline CDR1 reads SNHLY; CDR2 reads FYNNEI. Written as DNA, the CDR3 is TGTGCCAGCACTTGGGGGGAATCGACTGAAGCTTTCTTT. It yields the protein CASTWGESTEAFF.